The rows below give T cell receptor beta chains drawn from one sample of a study of OX40 agonist ivuxolimab in advanced cancers. The table came from immunoSEQ multiplex PCR; TCRdb's copy has only in-frame clones and leaves some out. Of over 100,000 clones in the sample, 80% to 90% were seen once. This specimen consisted of CD4+ or CD8+ T cells sorted from blood, obtained in a trial of the OX40 agonist ivuxolimab. These receptors were taken from an adult with an advanced solid tumor such as melanoma, head and neck, liver or kidney cancer. Each CDR3 is given with its conserved first and last residue. Each record gives: clone size, J gene, D gene, V gene, CDR3 protein, CDR3 DNA. D genes are given only for firm matches. Only some rows state a clone size, as once, few, many or a class for expanded clones.

clone size: .
J gene: TRBJ1-3
D gene: .
V gene: TRBV11-2
CDR3 protein: CASSLTRHSLTSSGNTIYF
CDR3 DNA: TGTGCCAGCAGCTTAACTAGACACAGCCTTACTTCCTCTGGAAACACCATATATTTT

clone size: .
J gene: TRBJ1-5
D gene: .
V gene: TRBV10-3
CDR3 protein: CAISVSGGSPHF
CDR3 DNA: TGTGCCATCAGTGTTAGTGGGGGGTCACCGCATTTT

clone size: once
J gene: TRBJ2-5
D gene: .
V gene: TRBV7-2
CDR3 protein: CASSRVTAFQETQYF
CDR3 DNA: TGTGCCAGCAGCAGGGTGACCGCCTTCCAAGAGACCCAGTACTTC

clone size: once
J gene: TRBJ1-2
D gene: .
V gene: TRBV2
CDR3 protein: CASNKGNYGYTF
CDR3 DNA: TGTGCCAGCAACAAGGGTAACTATGGCTACACCTTC

clone size: .
J gene: TRBJ1-1
D gene: .
V gene: TRBV19
CDR3 protein: CASSHRGDRMMNTEAFF
CDR3 DNA: TGTGCCAGTAGTCACCGGGGGGATCGGATGATGAACACTGAAGCTTTCTTT

clone size: few
J gene: TRBJ1-6
D gene: .
V gene: TRBV5-5
CDR3 protein: CASSPTGLDSPLHF
CDR3 DNA: TGTGCCAGCAGCCCCACAGGGCTTGATTCACCCCTCCACTTT

clone size: once
J gene: TRBJ2-4
D gene: TRBD2
V gene: TRBV7-2
CDR3 protein: CASSFGLAGAIAKNIQYF
CDR3 DNA: TGTGCCAGCAGCTTTGGACTAGCGGGGGCGATAGCCAAAAACATTCAGTACTTC

clone size: .
J gene: TRBJ1-2
D gene: .
V gene: TRBV30
CDR3 protein: CAWAANYGYTF
CDR3 DNA: TGTGCCTGGGCAGCTAACTATGGCTACACCTTC

clone size: .
J gene: TRBJ1-2
D gene: TRBD1
V gene: TRBV5-1
CDR3 protein: CASSGTEYGYTF
CDR3 DNA: TGCGCCAGCAGCGGGACAGAATATGGCTACACCTTC

clone size: .
J gene: TRBJ2-5
D gene: TRBD2
V gene: TRBV6-5
CDR3 protein: CASRTRGGHETQYF
CDR3 DNA: TGTGCCAGCAGGACTCGCGGGGGTCACGAGACCCAGTACTTC

clone size: .
J gene: TRBJ2-3
D gene: TRBD2
V gene: TRBV4-1
CDR3 protein: CASSQGRLAGTSDTQYF
CDR3 DNA: TGCGCCAGCAGCCAAGGGCGACTAGCGGGAACCTCAGATACGCAGTATTTT

clone size: .
J gene: TRBJ2-3
D gene: .
V gene: TRBV5-5
CDR3 protein: CASSLGSGSLTDTQYF
CDR3 DNA: TGTGCCAGCAGCTTGGGTAGCGGATCTCTCACAGATACGCAGTATTTT

clone size: .
J gene: TRBJ1-6
D gene: TRBD1
V gene: TRBV2
CDR3 protein: CATSTGTANSPLHF
CDR3 DNA: TGTGCCACATCAACCGGGACAGCTAATTCACCCCTCCACTTT

clone size: .
J gene: TRBJ1-3
D gene: .
V gene: TRBV6-6
CDR3 protein: CASRDRHTSGNTIYF
CDR3 DNA: TGTGCCAGCAGGGATCGACACACCTCTGGAAACACCATATATTTT

clone size: .
J gene: TRBJ1-6
D gene: .
V gene: TRBV2
CDR3 protein: CASRLQGNSSPLHF
CDR3 DNA: TGTGCCAGCAGATTGCAGGGGAATAGTTCACCCCTCCACTTT

clone size: .
J gene: TRBJ2-2
D gene: TRBD2
V gene: TRBV4-2
CDR3 protein: CASSTFSGTMNTGELFF
CDR3 DNA: TGTGCCAGCAGTACTTTCTCCGGGACTATGAACACCGGGGAGCTGTTTTTT

clone size: .
J gene: TRBJ1-3
D gene: .
V gene: TRBV27
CDR3 protein: CASRTVSGNTIYF
CDR3 DNA: TGTGCCAGCAGGACAGTCTCTGGAAACACCATATATTTT

clone size: .
J gene: TRBJ2-7
D gene: .
V gene: TRBV5-4
CDR3 protein: CASSLMMGPYEQYF
CDR3 DNA: TGTGCCAGCAGCTTGATGATGGGGCCCTACGAGCAGTACTTC

clone size: .
J gene: TRBJ2-3
D gene: TRBD1
V gene: TRBV5-1
CDR3 protein: CASSSTGVTDTQYF
CDR3 DNA: TGCGCCAGCAGCTCCACAGGGGTCACAGATACGCAGTATTTT

clone size: .
J gene: TRBJ2-1
D gene: TRBD2
V gene: TRBV7-2
CDR3 protein: CASSLLAGGYNEQFF
CDR3 DNA: TGTGCCAGCAGCTTACTAGCGGGGGGGTACAATGAGCAGTTCTTC

clone size: .
J gene: TRBJ2-7
D gene: TRBD1
V gene: TRBV9
CDR3 protein: CASRSERTGNYEQYF
CDR3 DNA: TGTGCCAGCAGGTCAGAACGGACAGGGAACTACGAGCAGTACTTC

clone size: .
J gene: TRBJ2-7
D gene: TRBD1
V gene: TRBV28
CDR3 protein: CASSTSSGTGPYEQYF
CDR3 DNA: TGTGCCAGCAGTACCTCCTCCGGGACAGGGCCCTACGAGCAGTACTTC

clone size: once
J gene: TRBJ1-6
D gene: .
V gene: TRBV6-5
CDR3 protein: CASSYSKVRQDSPLHF
CDR3 DNA: TGTGCCAGCAGTTACTCGAAAGTCAGACAGGATTCACCCCTCCACTTT

clone size: .
J gene: TRBJ2-3
D gene: .
V gene: TRBV19
CDR3 protein: CASWAGHGRTDTQYF
CDR3 DNA: TGTGCCAGCTGGGCGGGACACGGACGCACAGATACGCAGTATTTT

clone size: .
J gene: TRBJ2-5
D gene: .
V gene: TRBV5-1
CDR3 protein: CASSYVIRGTQYF
CDR3 DNA: TGCGCCAGCAGTTATGTGATTAGGGGGACCCAGTACTTC

clone size: .
J gene: TRBJ1-4
D gene: TRBD1
V gene: TRBV28
CDR3 protein: CASIPGGTGDEKLFF
CDR3 DNA: TGTGCCAGCATACCGGGGGGGACAGGGGATGAAAAACTGTTTTTT

clone size: .
J gene: TRBJ2-7
D gene: TRBD2
V gene: TRBV7-2
CDR3 protein: CASSPGLAGGYEQYF
CDR3 DNA: TGTGCCAGCAGCCCCGGACTAGCGGGGGGCTACGAGCAGTACTTC

clone size: .
J gene: TRBJ2-3
D gene: .
V gene: TRBV10-3
CDR3 protein: CAISGGAGPSTDTQYF
CDR3 DNA: TGTGCCATCAGTGGAGGGGCGGGCCCCAGCACAGATACGCAGTATTTT

clone size: .
J gene: TRBJ1-3
D gene: TRBD1
V gene: TRBV6-5
CDR3 protein: CASSYGGQGNTIYF
CDR3 DNA: TGTGCCAGCAGTTACGGGGGACAGGGAAACACCATATATTTT

clone size: .
J gene: TRBJ1-3
D gene: .
V gene: TRBV14
CDR3 protein: CASSQDRRSGNTIYF
CDR3 DNA: TGTGCCAGCAGCCAAGATCGCAGATCTGGAAACACCATATATTTT

clone size: .
J gene: TRBJ2-7
D gene: .
V gene: TRBV6-5
CDR3 protein: CASSRTGTAGYEQYF
CDR3 DNA: TGTGCCAGCAGTCGCACCGGGACAGCGGGATACGAGCAGTACTTC

clone size: once
J gene: TRBJ2-5
D gene: .
V gene: TRBV7-2
CDR3 protein: CASSLGGHQETQYF
CDR3 DNA: TGTGCCAGCAGCTTAGGAGGCCACCAAGAGACCCAGTACTTC

clone size: .
J gene: TRBJ2-1
D gene: .
V gene: TRBV11-1
CDR3 protein: CASSLGGISYNEQFF
CDR3 DNA: TGTGCCAGCAGCTTAGGGGGGATTTCCTACAATGAGCAGTTCTTC

clone size: .
J gene: TRBJ1-2
D gene: .
V gene: TRBV11-2
CDR3 protein: CAVRTDDYGYTF
CDR3 DNA: TGTGCCGTACGGACGGACGACTATGGCTACACCTTC

clone size: .
J gene: TRBJ1-2
D gene: TRBD1
V gene: TRBV28
CDR3 protein: CASRLGQGIGGYTF
CDR3 DNA: TGTGCCAGCAGGTTAGGACAGGGCATCGGGGGCTACACCTTC

clone size: .
J gene: TRBJ1-2
D gene: .
V gene: TRBV4-1
CDR3 protein: CASSQGQGTYGYTF
CDR3 DNA: TGCGCCAGCAGCCAGGGTCAGGGAACGTACGGCTACACCTTC

clone size: .
J gene: TRBJ1-1
D gene: .
V gene: TRBV4-3
CDR3 protein: CASSYHGAEAFF
CDR3 DNA: TGCGCCAGCAGCTATCACGGGGCTGAAGCTTTCTTT

clone size: .
J gene: TRBJ2-3
D gene: .
V gene: TRBV10-3
CDR3 protein: CAIRITDTQYF
CDR3 DNA: TGTGCCATCAGGATCACAGATACGCAGTATTTT

clone size: .
J gene: TRBJ2-1
D gene: TRBD1
V gene: TRBV4-1
CDR3 protein: CASSLTGNNEQFF
CDR3 DNA: TGCGCCAGCAGCCTGACAGGGAACAATGAGCAGTTCTTC

clone size: .
J gene: TRBJ1-4
D gene: TRBD1
V gene: TRBV7-2
CDR3 protein: CASSSPRGTNEKLFF
CDR3 DNA: TGTGCCAGCAGCTCCCCCAGGGGGACTAATGAAAAACTGTTTTTT

clone size: .
J gene: TRBJ1-4
D gene: .
V gene: TRBV30
CDR3 protein: CAWNRGPGSEKLFF
CDR3 DNA: TGTGCCTGGAATAGGGGACCGGGGAGTGAAAAACTGTTTTTT

clone size: .
J gene: TRBJ2-7
D gene: .
V gene: TRBV18
CDR3 protein: CASSPPKGAYEQYF
CDR3 DNA: TGTGCCAGCTCACCACCGAAGGGGGCCTACGAGCAGTACTTC

clone size: .
J gene: TRBJ1-2
D gene: .
V gene: TRBV29-1
CDR3 protein: CSIGGANYGYTF
CDR3 DNA: TGCAGCATAGGTGGAGCTAACTATGGCTACACCTTC

clone size: .
J gene: TRBJ2-5
D gene: TRBD2
V gene: TRBV6-1
CDR3 protein: CASSAYGLAGGGETQYF
CDR3 DNA: TGTGCCAGCAGTGCTTACGGACTAGCGGGGGGAGGGGAGACCCAGTACTTC

clone size: .
J gene: TRBJ1-2
D gene: .
V gene: TRBV5-8
CDR3 protein: CASDNGRNYYGYTF
CDR3 DNA: TGTGCCAGCGATAACGGACGCAACTACTATGGCTACACCTTC

clone size: .
J gene: TRBJ1-5
D gene: TRBD1
V gene: TRBV7-9
CDR3 protein: CASSPGGSSNQPQHF
CDR3 DNA: TGTGCCAGCAGCCCAGGGGGGAGCAGCAATCAGCCCCAGCATTTT

clone size: .
J gene: TRBJ2-5
D gene: TRBD1
V gene: TRBV7-7
CDR3 protein: CASSLFTGVEETQYF
CDR3 DNA: TGTGCTAGCAGCTTATTTACAGGGGTGGAAGAGACCCAGTACTTC

clone size: .
J gene: TRBJ2-7
D gene: .
V gene: TRBV27
CDR3 protein: CASSSRKGQDSYEQYF
CDR3 DNA: TGTGCCAGCAGTTCCCGCAAAGGCCAGGACTCCTACGAGCAGTACTTC

clone size: few
J gene: TRBJ1-6
D gene: .
V gene: TRBV28
CDR3 protein: CASLSRDSPLHF
CDR3 DNA: TGTGCCAGCCTTTCAAGGGATTCACCCCTCCACTTT

clone size: .
J gene: TRBJ2-7
D gene: .
V gene: TRBV19
CDR3 protein: CASSTGGPVEQYF
CDR3 DNA: TGTGCCAGTAGTACAGGGGGGCCGGTGGAGCAGTACTTC

clone size: .
J gene: TRBJ2-7
D gene: .
V gene: TRBV6-5
CDR3 protein: CASSGHAYEQYF
CDR3 DNA: TGTGCCAGCAGTGGACATGCCTACGAGCAGTACTTC

clone size: .
J gene: TRBJ1-2
D gene: .
V gene: TRBV21-1
CDR3 protein: CASTPGTGKDYGYTF
CDR3 DNA: TGTGCCAGCACCCCCGGGACAGGGAAGGACTATGGCTACACCTTC

clone size: .
J gene: TRBJ1-2
D gene: .
V gene: TRBV19
CDR3 protein: CASSLFRFTDHGYTF
CDR3 DNA: TGTGCCAGTAGCCTTTTTCGATTTACCGACCATGGCTACACCTTC

clone size: .
J gene: TRBJ2-7
D gene: .
V gene: TRBV28
CDR3 protein: CASSTTGTLVYEQYF
CDR3 DNA: TGTGCCAGCAGTACAACCGGGACCTTGGTCTACGAGCAGTACTTC

clone size: once
J gene: TRBJ2-3
D gene: TRBD2
V gene: TRBV7-6
CDR3 protein: CASSLIGGAEDTQYF
CDR3 DNA: TGTGCCAGCAGCTTAATCGGGGGGGCCGAAGATACGCAGTATTTT

clone size: .
J gene: TRBJ2-3
D gene: .
V gene: TRBV27
CDR3 protein: CASSGTFRTDTQYF
CDR3 DNA: TGTGCCAGCAGCGGAACCTTCCGCACAGATACGCAGTATTTT

clone size: few
J gene: TRBJ1-2
D gene: TRBD1
V gene: TRBV30
CDR3 protein: CAWSEHPMDRAHGYTF
CDR3 DNA: TGTGCCTGGAGTGAACACCCCATGGACAGGGCCCATGGCTACACCTTC

clone size: .
J gene: TRBJ1-6
D gene: .
V gene: TRBV4-3
CDR3 protein: CASSQDPGGGSPLHF
CDR3 DNA: TGCGCCAGCAGCCAAGATCCGGGAGGAGGCTCACCCCTCCACTTT